The 15 T cell receptor beta chains reported below all come from one sample, sequenced in a study of neurological immune-mediated disorders. Time point: technical triplicate 3. One entry per CDR3 protein results from TCRdb running MiXCR on the 5' RACE reads. Of about 44,000 distinct CDR3 sequences in the sample, 20% to 25% were seen once. Sequenced sample: PBMCs. Source of these receptors: a man aged 55 to 70 with HTLV-1-associated myelopathy (HAM/TSP).

This clonotype was seen at least ten times. This chain links TRBV3-1 with TRBJ2-1, with D maybe TRBD2 (5 bases). With 6 bases removed from V and 10 bases from J, the gap between germline ends came to 13 bases. From germline, CDR1 is LGHDT and CDR2 YNNKEL (reference sequence). The CDR3 is 12 residues long. The CDR3 coding sequence is TGTGCCAGCAGTTGGACTTCCGCGGAGCAGTTCTTC. Protein sequence: CASSWTSAEQFF.

This clonotype was counted at least ten times. The chain links TRBV20-1 to TRBJ2-5, with D perhaps matching TRBD1 (6 bases). CDR1 is DFQATT, CDR2 SNEGSKA, per germline (reference sequence). The CDR3 length is 15 residues. V was cut by 1 base and J by 4 bases, with 16 bases left in between. In nucleotides, the CDR3 is TGCAGTGCTAGAGTGGGGGCGTCTCATGTAGAGACCCAGTACTTC. Translated, it gives CSARVGASHVETQYF.

This clonotype occurred many times. The rearrangement uses TRBV5-5 and TRBJ2-1, with 8 bases aligning to TRBD2. Germline trimming cut 0 bases from V and 1 base from J; bases unmatched to any gene: 3. The germline CDR1 and CDR2 sequences are SGHKS and YYEKEE (reference sequence). The CDR3 covers 16 residues. CDR3 residues: CASSLVPSGSYNEQFF. The CDR3 nucleotides read TGTGCCAGCAGCTTGGTTCCTAGCGGGTCCTACAATGAGCAGTTCTTC.

As concerns this clonotype: This clone may be a read error of a much larger clone one base away. The rearrangement joins TRBV24-1 to TRBJ2-2; TRBD1 matches at 9 bases. Germline V gives CDR1 KGHDR, CDR2 SFDVKD. V trimming: 6 bases; J trimming: 9 bases; junction bases outside the gene matches: 16. The CDR3 is 17 amino acids. CDR3 in amino acids: CATSKKTPGQGTRELFF. The CDR3 DNA reads TGTGCCACCAGTAAAAAAACTCCGGGACAGGGAACCAGGGAGCTGTTTTTT.

The rearrangement uses TRBV4-1 and TRBJ2-7; maybe TRBD2 (6 bases). The CDR3 is made up of 14 amino acids. Germline V lookup: CDR1 MGHRA, CDR2 YSYEKL. Trimming took off 0 bases at V and 7 bases at J, with 13 bases between the two ends. This CDR3 is CASSQDPLAREQYF. CDR3 sequence (DNA): TGCGCCAGCAGCCAAGATCCACTAGCTCGGGAGCAGTACTTC.

This clonotype was detected ten times or more. CDR3 amino acids: CASSPGLLALNEQFF. The CDR3 nucleotides are TGTGCCAGCAGCCCAGGACTCCTCGCCCTCAATGAGCAGTTCTTC. The chain has TRBV9 and TRBJ2-1; D is perhaps TRBD2 (5 bases). Per the germline V gene, CDR1 is SGDLS and CDR2 is YYNGEE. The CDR3 length is 15 residues. Between the trimmed V and J ends, which lost 4 bases and 6 bases, there was a span of 17 bases.

Many counts were recorded for this clonotype. This chain joins TRBV7-9 and TRBJ2-5; D uncertain. The germline gives CDR1 SEHNR, CDR2 FQNEAQ (reference sequence). The germline V and J ends were trimmed by 0 bases and 7 bases, with 12 bases remaining between them. The CDR3 spans 14 residues. CDR3 sequence: CASSLARSVGTQYF. CDR3 DNA: TGTGCCAGCAGCTTAGCGCGGAGTGTAGGGACCCAGTACTTC.

This clonotype was recorded at least ten times. This chain joins TRBV5-1 and TRBJ2-7; D is unresolved. There are 14 residues in the CDR3. Germline V CDR1 and CDR2: SGHRS, YFSETQ. Between the trimmed V and J ends, which lost 0 bases and 2 bases, there was a span of 9 bases. CDR3 nucleotide sequence: TGCGCCAGCAGCTTGGCCGGCAGGACCTACGAGCAGTACTTC. This codes for CASSLAGRTYEQYF.

This clonotype occurred many times. The rearrangement links TRBV28 to TRBJ1-2, with D unresolved. This CDR3 spans 15 amino acids. Between the trimmed V and J ends, which lost 5 bases and 4 bases, there was a span of 17 bases. CDR1 is MDHEN, CDR2 SYDVKM, per germline. CDR3 region: CASSPLHTPLYGYTF. CDR3 in DNA: TGTGCCAGCAGTCCCTTACATACCCCCCTCTATGGCTACACCTTC.

This clonotype was seen many times. The chain carries TRBV15 and TRBJ2-5, with 11 bases fitting TRBD2. The germline V gene has CDR1 LNHNV and CDR2 YYDKDF (reference sequence). CDR3 length: 15 residues. Germline trimming cut 5 bases from V and 3 bases from J; bases unmatched to any gene: 5. For the CDR3, the DNA is TGTGCCACCAGCCGTGGACTAGCGGGTAAAGAGACCCAGTACTTC. This codes for CATSRGLAGKETQYF.

This clonotype was detected ten times or more. V is TRBV5-1 and J is TRBJ1-4; perhaps TRBD1 as D (5 bases). The length of the CDR3 is 15 residues. The V gene's germline CDR1 is SGHRS and CDR2 YFSETQ. V was pared by 0 bases and J by 8 bases, with 14 bases between. CDR3 DNA sequence: TGCGCCAGCAGCTTGGCCCAGATTCCAGGGGAAAAACTGTTTTTT. Amino acid sequence: CASSLAQIPGEKLFF.

This clonotype was counted ten times or more. The chain is built from TRBV27 and TRBJ2-1, with D possibly TRBD2 on 6 matching bases. CDR1 and CDR2 (germline): MNHEY, SMNVEV (reference sequence). Trimming shortened V by 6 bases and J by 5 bases, and 26 bases separated the two germline ends. This CDR3 spans 18 amino acids. CDR3 in DNA: TGTGCCAGCAGACTAAGGGCTAACGGGGGAGAGGTCGACAATGAGCAGTTCTTC. Translated, it gives CASRLRANGGEVDNEQFF.

This clonotype was recorded at least ten times. The chain links TRBV9 to TRBJ2-2; 9 bases match TRBD2. The V gene end was trimmed by 4 bases and the J gene end by 4 bases; junction bases not matched to a gene: 8. This CDR3 spans 16 amino acids. CDR1 SGDLS and CDR2 YYNGEE come from the germline V gene. In nucleotides, the CDR3 is TGTGCCAGCAGCATAAGCTCGGGACTAGCCACCGGGGAGCTGTTTTTT. Translation: CASSISSGLATGELFF.

This clonotype turned up a few times. This sequence joins TRBV11-2 and TRBJ2-3; 10 bases align to TRBD2. This CDR3 has 15 amino acids. Germline lookup yields CDR1 SGHAT and CDR2 FQNNGV. The V and J ends lost 4 bases and 2 bases, in that order; junction bases with no gene match: 3. This chain's CDR3 is CASSSGLAYTDTQYF. For the CDR3, the DNA is TGTGCCAGCAGCTCGGGACTAGCGTACACAGATACGCAGTATTTT.

The table lists this clonotype with many counts. At one of its ends the junction is not consistent with the germline gene, which may arise from a read error. The chain carries TRBV7-7 and TRBJ2-7, with 11 bases aligning to TRBD1. There are 16 residues in the CDR3. Germline V CDR1 and CDR2: SSHAT, FNYEAQ (reference sequence). The CDR3 region is CASSLERTGGPYEQYF. DNA of the CDR3: TGTGCTAGCAGCTTAGAGAGGACAGGGGGCCCCTACGAGCAGTACTTC.